What follows is one T cell receptor (beta chain) and its context. Antigen unknown. Sequenced by immunoSEQ multiplex PCR; TCRdb stores in-frame clones only, minus some. Of 160,000 or so clones listed, about 88% are singletons. This entry is derived from a study of T cell responses to AZD1222 COVID-19 vaccine. Regarding the study as a whole: Females outnumbered males among donors, who were mostly white British; clonal diversity was possibly underestimated. Spike as a whole was targeted by vaccine-associated CD4 TCRs, dominant at 160-218 and 743-854. Repertoire samples came only from after the peak T cell response.

The CDR3 consists of 15 residues. The V segment lost 6 bases and the J segment 1 base; nucleotides outside the gene matches: 8. CDR1 and CDR2 from the germline V gene are SNHLY and FYNNEI. The sequence was collected from an adult who had recovered from COVID-19. The chain links TRBV2 to TRBJ1-1; TRBD1 matches 7 bases. This material consisted of peripheral blood, taken after recovery from COVID-19. In nucleotides, the CDR3 is TGTGCCAGCAGGACGACAGGGCGGGCGAACACTGAAGCTTTCTTT. This sequence encodes CASRTTGRANTEAFF.